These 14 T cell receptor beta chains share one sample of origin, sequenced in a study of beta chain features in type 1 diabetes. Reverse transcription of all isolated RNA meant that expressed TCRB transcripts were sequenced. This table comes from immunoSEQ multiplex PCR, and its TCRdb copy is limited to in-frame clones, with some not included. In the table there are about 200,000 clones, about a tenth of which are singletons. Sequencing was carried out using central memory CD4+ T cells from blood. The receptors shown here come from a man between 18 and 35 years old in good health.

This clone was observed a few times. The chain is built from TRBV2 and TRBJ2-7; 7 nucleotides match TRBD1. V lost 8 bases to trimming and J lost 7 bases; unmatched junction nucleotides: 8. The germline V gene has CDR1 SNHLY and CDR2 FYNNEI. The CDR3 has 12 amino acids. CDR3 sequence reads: CASRDRAVEQYF. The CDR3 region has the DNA TGTGCCAGCCGAGACAGGGCGGTGGAGCAGTACTTC. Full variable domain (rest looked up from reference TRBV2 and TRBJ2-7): EPEVTQTPSHQVTQMGQEVILRCVPISNHLYFYWYRQILGQKVEFLVSFYNNEISEKSEIFDDQFSVERPDGSNFTLKIRSTKLEDSAMYFCASRDRAVEQYFGPGTRLTVT.

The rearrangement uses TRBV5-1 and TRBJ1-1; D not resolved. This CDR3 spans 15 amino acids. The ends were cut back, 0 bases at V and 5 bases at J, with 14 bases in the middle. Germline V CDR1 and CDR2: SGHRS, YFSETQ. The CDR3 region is CASSLAGERWTEAFF. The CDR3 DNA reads TGCGCCAGCAGCTTGGCCGGGGAAAGGTGGACTGAAGCTTTCTTT.

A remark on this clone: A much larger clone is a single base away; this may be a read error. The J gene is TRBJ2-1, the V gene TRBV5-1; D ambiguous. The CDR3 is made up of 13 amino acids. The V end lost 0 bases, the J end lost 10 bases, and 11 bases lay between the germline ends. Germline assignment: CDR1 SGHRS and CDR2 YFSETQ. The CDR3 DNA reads TGCGCCAGCAGCTTGGGCCCCCACAGAGAGCAGTTCTTC. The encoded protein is CASSLGPHREQFF. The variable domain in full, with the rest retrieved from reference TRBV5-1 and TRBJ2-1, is KAGVTQTPRYLIKTRGQQVTLSCSPISGHRSVSWYQQTPGQGLQFLFEYFSETQRNKGNFPGRFSGRQFSNSRSEMNVSTLELGDSALYLCASSLGPHREQFFGPGTRLTVL.

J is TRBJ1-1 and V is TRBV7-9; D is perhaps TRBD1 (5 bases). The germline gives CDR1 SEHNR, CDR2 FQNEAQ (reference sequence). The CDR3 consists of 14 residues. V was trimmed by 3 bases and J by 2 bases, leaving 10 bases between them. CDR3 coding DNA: TGTGCCAGCAGCTTGGTTAGGGACAACACTGAAGCTTTCTTT. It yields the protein CASSLVRDNTEAFF.

CDR3 sequence reads: CASTPVLRNTGELFF. The CDR3, as DNA: TGTGCCAGCACCCCGGTCCTAAGGAACACCGGGGAGCTGTTTTTT. V is TRBV28 and J is TRBJ2-2; unclear D gene. Germline V CDR1 and CDR2: MDHEN, SYDVKM. V was pared by 7 bases and J by 1 base, with 13 bases between. The CDR3 runs to 15 residues.

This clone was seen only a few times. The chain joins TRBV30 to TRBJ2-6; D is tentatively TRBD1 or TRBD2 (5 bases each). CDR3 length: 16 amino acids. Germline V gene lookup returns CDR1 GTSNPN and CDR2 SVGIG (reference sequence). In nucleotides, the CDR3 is TGTGCGTCTGGCGAGGGCAGGGCCTCTGGGGCCAACGTCCTGACTTTC. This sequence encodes CASGEGRASGANVLTF. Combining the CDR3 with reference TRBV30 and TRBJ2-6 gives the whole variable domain SQTIHQWPATLVQPVGSPLSLECTVEGTSNPNLYWYRQAAGRGLQLLFYSVGIGQISSEVPQNLSASRPQDRQFILSSKKLLLSDSGFYLCASGEGRASGANVLTFGAGSRLTVL.

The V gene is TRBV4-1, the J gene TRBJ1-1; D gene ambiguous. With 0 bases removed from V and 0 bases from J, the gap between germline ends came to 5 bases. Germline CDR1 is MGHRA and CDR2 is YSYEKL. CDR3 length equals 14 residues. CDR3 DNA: TGCGCCAGCAGCCAAGATCGAGTGAACACTGAAGCTTTCTTT. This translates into CASSQDRVNTEAFF.

The DNA of the CDR3 is TGTGCCAGCAGCCCCTCGAGGGCGAGGGAGCTGTTTTTT. Amino acid sequence: CASSPSRARELFF. This chain links TRBV6-5 with TRBJ2-2; a possible D gene is TRBD2 (5 bases). The CDR3 loop spans 13 amino acids. V was clipped by 6 bases and J by 9 bases, with 14 bases between them. CDR1 is MNHEY and CDR2 is SVGAGI in the germline V gene.

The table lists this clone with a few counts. The chain's CDR3 is CASSSRGRALQETQYF. As DNA, the CDR3 is TGTGCCAGCAGCTCCCGGGGGCGGGCTCTCCAAGAGACCCAGTACTTC. The chain uses TRBV7-2 and TRBJ2-5; D may be TRBD1 or TRBD2 (6 bases each). Trimming removed 4 bases at V and 1 base at J, with 16 bases between. This CDR3 comprises 16 residues. Germline CDR1 reads SGHTA; CDR2 reads FQGNSA.

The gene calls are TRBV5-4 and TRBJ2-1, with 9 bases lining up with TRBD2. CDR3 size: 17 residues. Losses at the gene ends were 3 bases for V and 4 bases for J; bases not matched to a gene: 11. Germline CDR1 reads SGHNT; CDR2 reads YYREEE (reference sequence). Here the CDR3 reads CASSSLGLAGHYNEQFF. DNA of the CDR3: TGTGCCAGCAGCTCCCTCGGGCTAGCGGGACATTACAATGAGCAGTTCTTC.

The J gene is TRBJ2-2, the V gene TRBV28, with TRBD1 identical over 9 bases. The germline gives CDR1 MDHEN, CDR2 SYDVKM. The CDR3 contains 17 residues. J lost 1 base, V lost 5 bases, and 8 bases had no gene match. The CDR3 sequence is CASSPSQGQGNTGELFF. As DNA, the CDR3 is TGTGCCAGCAGTCCCTCACAGGGACAGGGGAACACCGGGGAGCTGTTTTTT.

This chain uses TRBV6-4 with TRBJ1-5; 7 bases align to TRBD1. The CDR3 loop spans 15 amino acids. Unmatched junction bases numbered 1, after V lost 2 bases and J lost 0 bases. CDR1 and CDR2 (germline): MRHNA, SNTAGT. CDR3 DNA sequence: TGTGCCAGCAGTGACGGGACAGCTAGCAATCAGCCCCAGCATTTT. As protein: CASSDGTASNQPQHF.

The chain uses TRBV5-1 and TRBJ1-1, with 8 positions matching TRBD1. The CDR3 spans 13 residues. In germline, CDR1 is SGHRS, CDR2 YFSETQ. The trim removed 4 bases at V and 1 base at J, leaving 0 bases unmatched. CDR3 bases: TGCGCCAGCAGCGGACAGGGGAACACTGAAGCTTTCTTT. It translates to CASSGQGNTEAFF.

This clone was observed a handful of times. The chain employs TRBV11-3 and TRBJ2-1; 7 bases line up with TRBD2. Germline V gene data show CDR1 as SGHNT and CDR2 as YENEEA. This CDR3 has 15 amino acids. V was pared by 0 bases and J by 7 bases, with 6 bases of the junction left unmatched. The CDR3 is CASSLDEAGTNEQFF. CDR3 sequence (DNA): TGTGCCAGCAGCTTAGATGAAGCGGGGACTAATGAGCAGTTCTTC.